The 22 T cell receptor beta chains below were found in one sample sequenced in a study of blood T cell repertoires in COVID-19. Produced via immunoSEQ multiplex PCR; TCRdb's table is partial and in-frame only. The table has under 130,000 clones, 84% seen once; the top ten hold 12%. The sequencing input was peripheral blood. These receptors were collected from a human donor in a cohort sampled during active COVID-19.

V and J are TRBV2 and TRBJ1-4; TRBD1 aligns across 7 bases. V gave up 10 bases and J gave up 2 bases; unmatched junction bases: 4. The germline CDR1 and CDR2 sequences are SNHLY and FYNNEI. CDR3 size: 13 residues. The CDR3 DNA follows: TGTGCCATCCAGGGGGTCACTAATGAAAAACTGTTTTTT. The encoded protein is CAIQGVTNEKLFF.

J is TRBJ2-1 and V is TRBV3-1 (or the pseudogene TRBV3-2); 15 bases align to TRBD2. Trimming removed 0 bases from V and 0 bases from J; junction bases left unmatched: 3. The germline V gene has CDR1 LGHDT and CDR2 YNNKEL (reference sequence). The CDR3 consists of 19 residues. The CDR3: CASSQEGTSGRSSYNEQFF. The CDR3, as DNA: TGTGCCAGCAGCCAAGAAGGGACTAGCGGGAGGAGCTCCTACAATGAGCAGTTCTTC.

In nucleotides, the CDR3 is TGCGCCAGCAGCGCACTCTCGACAGAGAACACTGAAGCTTTCTTT. Its protein product is CASSALSTENTEAFF. This chain uses TRBV5-1 with TRBJ1-1; maybe TRBD1 (5 bases). The CDR3 spans 15 residues. Trimming left V 4 bases short and J 1 base short, with 14 bases between. Germline V lookup: CDR1 SGHRS, CDR2 YFSETQ.

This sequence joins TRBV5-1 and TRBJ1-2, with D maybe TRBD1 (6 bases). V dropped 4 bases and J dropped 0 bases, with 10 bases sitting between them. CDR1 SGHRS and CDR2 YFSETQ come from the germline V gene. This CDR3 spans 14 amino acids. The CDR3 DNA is TGCGCCAGCAGCCTGACAGGATCTAACTATGGCTACACCTTC. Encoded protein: CASSLTGSNYGYTF.

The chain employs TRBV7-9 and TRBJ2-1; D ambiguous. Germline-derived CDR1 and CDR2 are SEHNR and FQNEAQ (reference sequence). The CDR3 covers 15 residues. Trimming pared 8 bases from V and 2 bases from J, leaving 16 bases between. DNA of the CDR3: TGTGCCAGCGCCGCAGGCAGGATCGCCTACAATGAGCAGTTCTTC. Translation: CASAAGRIAYNEQFF.

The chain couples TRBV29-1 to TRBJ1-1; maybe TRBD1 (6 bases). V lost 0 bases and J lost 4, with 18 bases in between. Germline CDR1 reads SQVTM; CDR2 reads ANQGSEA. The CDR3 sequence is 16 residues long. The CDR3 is CSVEDFGGARVTEAFF. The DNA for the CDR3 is TGCAGCGTTGAAGATTTTGGGGGGGCTAGGGTCACTGAAGCTTTCTTT.

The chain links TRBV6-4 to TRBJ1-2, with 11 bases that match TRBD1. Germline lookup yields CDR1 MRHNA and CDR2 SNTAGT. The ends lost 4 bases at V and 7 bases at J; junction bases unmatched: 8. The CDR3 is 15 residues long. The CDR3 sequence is CASSVRGQGEGGYTF. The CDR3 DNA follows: TGTGCCAGCAGTGTCCGGGGACAGGGGGAAGGTGGCTACACCTTC.

This CDR3 reads CASSTTGRATGELFF. CDR3 DNA sequence: TGTGCCAGCAGCACGACAGGGCGTGCGACCGGGGAGCTGTTTTTT. This sequence joins TRBV7-9 and TRBJ2-2, with TRBD1 matching 7 bases. With V trimmed by 5 bases and J by 5 bases, 8 bases remained unmatched. Germline V gene sequence: CDR1 SEHNR, CDR2 FQNEAQ (reference sequence). CDR3 length: 15 residues.

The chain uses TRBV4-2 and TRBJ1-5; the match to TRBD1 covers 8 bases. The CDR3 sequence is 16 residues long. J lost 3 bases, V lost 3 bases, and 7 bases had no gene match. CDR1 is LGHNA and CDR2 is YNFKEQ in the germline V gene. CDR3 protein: CASSQGGTGINQPQHF. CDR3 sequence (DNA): TGTGCCAGCAGCCAGGGGGGGACAGGAATCAATCAGCCCCAGCATTTT.

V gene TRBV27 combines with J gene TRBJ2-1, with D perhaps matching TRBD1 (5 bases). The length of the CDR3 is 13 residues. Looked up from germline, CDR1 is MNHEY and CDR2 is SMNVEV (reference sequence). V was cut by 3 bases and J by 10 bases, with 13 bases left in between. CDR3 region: CASSFPETAEQFF. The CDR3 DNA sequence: TGTGCCAGCAGTTTTCCCGAGACAGCCGAGCAGTTCTTC.

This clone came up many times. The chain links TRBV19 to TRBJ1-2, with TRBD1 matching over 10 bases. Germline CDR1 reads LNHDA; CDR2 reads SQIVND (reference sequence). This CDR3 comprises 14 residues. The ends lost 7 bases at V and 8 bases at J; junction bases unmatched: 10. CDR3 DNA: TGTGCCAGTAATCCCGGGACAGGGGCTAAGGGCTACACCTTC. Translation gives CASNPGTGAKGYTF.

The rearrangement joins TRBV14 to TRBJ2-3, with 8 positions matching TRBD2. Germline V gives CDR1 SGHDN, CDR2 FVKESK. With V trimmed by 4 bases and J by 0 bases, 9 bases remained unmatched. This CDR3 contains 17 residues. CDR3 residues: CASSRSLSGGSTDTQYF. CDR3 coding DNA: TGTGCCAGCAGCCGGAGTCTAAGCGGGGGAAGCACAGATACGCAGTATTTT.

The CDR3 DNA is TGTGCCAGCAGCCAAGATGGGGGGTTTAGGGTGGCTAACTATGGCTACACCTTC. Amino acids: CASSQDGGFRVANYGYTF. The chain couples TRBV4-2 to TRBJ1-2, with D perhaps matching TRBD1 (5 bases). This CDR3 comprises 18 residues. The V gene lost 0 bases and the J gene lost 0 bases, with 17 bases spanning the gap. CDR1 and CDR2 from the germline V gene are LGHNA and YNFKEQ.

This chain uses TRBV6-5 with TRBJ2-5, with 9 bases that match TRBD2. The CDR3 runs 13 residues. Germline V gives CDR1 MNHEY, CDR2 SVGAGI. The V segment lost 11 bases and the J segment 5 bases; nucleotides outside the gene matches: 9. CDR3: CAGARSGGETQYF. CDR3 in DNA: TGTGCCGGCGCACGGAGCGGGGGGGAGACCCAGTACTTC.

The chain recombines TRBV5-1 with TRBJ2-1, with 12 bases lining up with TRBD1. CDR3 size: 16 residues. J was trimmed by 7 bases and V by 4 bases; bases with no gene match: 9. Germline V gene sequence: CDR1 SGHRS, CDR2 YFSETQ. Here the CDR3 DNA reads TGCGCCAGCAGCCCCCCGGGACAGGGGGCGGTGAATGAGCAGTTCTTC. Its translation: CASSPPGQGAVNEQFF.

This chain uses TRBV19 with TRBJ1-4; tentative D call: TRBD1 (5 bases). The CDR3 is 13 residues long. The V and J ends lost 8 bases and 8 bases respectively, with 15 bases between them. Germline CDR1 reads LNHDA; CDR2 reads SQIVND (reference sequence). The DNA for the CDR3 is TGTGCCAGTTCCGCGGGACTACGGGAAAAACTGTTTTTT. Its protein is CASSAGLREKLFF.

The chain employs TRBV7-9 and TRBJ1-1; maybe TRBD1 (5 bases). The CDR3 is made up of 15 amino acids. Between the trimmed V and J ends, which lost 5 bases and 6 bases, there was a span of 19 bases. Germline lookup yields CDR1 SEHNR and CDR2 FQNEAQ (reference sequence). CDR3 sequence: CASSLSLGGLAEAFF. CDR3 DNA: TGTGCCAGCAGCCTTAGTCTTGGGGGGTTGGCTGAAGCTTTCTTT. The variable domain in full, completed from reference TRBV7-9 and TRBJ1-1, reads DTGVSQNPRHKITKRGQNVTFRCDPISEHNRLYWYRQTLGQGPEFLTYFQNEAQLEKSRLLSDRFSAERPKGSFSTLEIQRTEQGDSAMYLCASSLSLGGLAEAFFGQGTRLTVV.

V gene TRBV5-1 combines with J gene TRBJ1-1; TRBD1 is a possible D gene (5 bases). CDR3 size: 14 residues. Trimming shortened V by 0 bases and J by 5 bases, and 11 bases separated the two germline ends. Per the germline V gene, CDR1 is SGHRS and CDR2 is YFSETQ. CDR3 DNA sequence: TGCGCCAGCAGCTTGGTAGGGGTTGGAACTGAAGCTTTCTTT. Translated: CASSLVGVGTEAFF.

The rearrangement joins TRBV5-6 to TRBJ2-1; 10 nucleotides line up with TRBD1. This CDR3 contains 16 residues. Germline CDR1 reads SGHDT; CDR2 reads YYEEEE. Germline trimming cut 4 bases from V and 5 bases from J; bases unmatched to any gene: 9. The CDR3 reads CASSRPGGQGHNEQFF. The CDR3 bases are TGTGCCAGCAGCCGGCCAGGGGGACAGGGGCACAATGAGCAGTTCTTC.

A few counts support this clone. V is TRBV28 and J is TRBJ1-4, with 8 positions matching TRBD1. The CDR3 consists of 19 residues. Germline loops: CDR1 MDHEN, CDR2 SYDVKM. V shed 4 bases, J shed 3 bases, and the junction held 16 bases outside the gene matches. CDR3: CASSSQYRDRNPPNEKLFF. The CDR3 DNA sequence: TGTGCCAGCAGTTCCCAATACCGGGACAGGAACCCCCCTAATGAAAAACTGTTTTTT. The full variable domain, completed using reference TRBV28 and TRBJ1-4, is DVKVTQSSRYLVKRTGEKVFLECVQDMDHENMFWYRQDPGLGLRLIYFSYDVKMKEKGDIPEGYSVSREKKERFSLILESASTNQTSMYLCASSSQYRDRNPPNEKLFFGSGTQLSVL.

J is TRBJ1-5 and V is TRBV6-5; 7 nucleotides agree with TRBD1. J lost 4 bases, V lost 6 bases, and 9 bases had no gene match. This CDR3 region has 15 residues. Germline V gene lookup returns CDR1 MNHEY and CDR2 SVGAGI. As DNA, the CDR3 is TGTGCCAGCAGAAGGGGGGACAGTAAGAATCAGCCCCAGCATTTT. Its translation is CASRRGDSKNQPQHF.

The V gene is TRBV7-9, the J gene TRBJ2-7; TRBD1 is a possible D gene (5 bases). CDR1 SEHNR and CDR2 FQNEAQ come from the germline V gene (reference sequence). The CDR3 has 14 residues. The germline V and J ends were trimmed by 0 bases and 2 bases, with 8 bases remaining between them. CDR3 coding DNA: TGTGCCAGCAGCTTAGCCCAGGGTACCTACGAGCAGTACTTC. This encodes CASSLAQGTYEQYF.